Listed below are T cell receptor beta chains from one sample, sequenced in a study. TCRdb analysed the RT-PCR reads with MiXCR anew, one entry per CDR3 protein. The sample holds more than 600,000 distinct CDR3 sequences, 12% to 15% seen once. The sample was memory CD4+ T cells from blood. The source of these receptors is a female donor in good health, serving as a healthy control. Both conserved end residues are part of each CDR3. The order of the fields is J gene, D gene, V gene, clone size, CDR3 DNA, CDR3 protein. The D gene is left open where the match is weak. Clone sizes are given selectively: once, few, many, or a class where the clone is expanded.

J gene: TRBJ1-2; D gene: NA; V gene: TRBV5-1; clone size: NA; CDR3 DNA: TGCGCCAGCAGCTTGGAGTTGGGGGACTCTGGCTATGGCTACACCTTC; CDR3 protein: CASSLELGDSGYGYTF
J gene: TRBJ2-2; D gene: NA; V gene: TRBV7-2; clone size: NA; CDR3 DNA: TGTGCCAGCAGCCCCGGGGGACCGAAGGGGGGGGAGCTGTTTTTT; CDR3 protein: CASSPGGPKGGELFF
J gene: TRBJ1-3; D gene: NA; V gene: TRBV4-3; clone size: many; CDR3 DNA: TGCGCCAGCAGCCAAGATTGGAGGGCGGCCTCTGGAAACACCATATATTTT; CDR3 protein: CASSQDWRAASGNTIYF
J gene: TRBJ2-3; D gene: TRBD2; V gene: TRBV5-1; clone size: few; CDR3 DNA: TGCGCCAGCAGCTTCGGACTAGCGGGAGAGAGTGCAGATACGCAGTATTTT; CDR3 protein: CASSFGLAGESADTQYF
J gene: TRBJ2-7; D gene: NA; V gene: TRBV4-3; clone size: many; CDR3 DNA: TGCGCCAGCAGCCAAGGCAGGGGCCTCGAGCAGTACTTC; CDR3 protein: CASSQGRGLEQYF
J gene: TRBJ1-2; D gene: NA; V gene: TRBV20-1; clone size: NA; CDR3 DNA: TGCAGTGCTAGAGATGGGGGGCCCCAGGCAGAATATGGCTACACCTTC; CDR3 protein: CSARDGGPQAEYGYTF
J gene: TRBJ1-2; D gene: TRBD1; V gene: TRBV20-1; clone size: few; CDR3 DNA: TGCAGTGCTAGACTGGGACAGGGCGGTGGCTACACCTTC; CDR3 protein: CSARLGQGGGYTF
J gene: TRBJ1-1; D gene: NA; V gene: TRBV20-1; clone size: many; CDR3 DNA: TGCAGTACTCCCCCGACAGCGACGAACACTGAAGCTTTCTTT; CDR3 protein: CSTPPTATNTEAFF
J gene: TRBJ2-1; D gene: TRBD2; V gene: TRBV20-1; clone size: many; CDR3 DNA: TGCAGTGCTAGAGATCCGGCTAGCGGGGGGGGGAGCTCCTACAATGAGCAGTTCTTC; CDR3 protein: CSARDPASGGGSSYNEQFF
J gene: TRBJ1-2; D gene: TRBD1; V gene: TRBV7-2; clone size: many; CDR3 DNA: TGTGCCAGCACCACCGTTCCGGGACAGAGCTATGGCTACACCTTC; CDR3 protein: CASTTVPGQSYGYTF
J gene: TRBJ2-3; D gene: TRBD2; V gene: TRBV15; clone size: NA; CDR3 DNA: TGTGCCACCAGCAGAGATGGCGGGAGGGGTCCAGATACGCAGTATTTT; CDR3 protein: CATSRDGGRGPDTQYF
J gene: TRBJ1-1; D gene: NA; V gene: TRBV20-1; clone size: NA; CDR3 DNA: TGCAGTGCTCCCGGATCTAACACTGAAGCTTTCTTT; CDR3 protein: CSAPGSNTEAFF
J gene: TRBJ2-7; D gene: TRBD2; V gene: TRBV5-6; clone size: NA; CDR3 DNA: TGTGCCAGCAGACGGGGACTAGCGGGAACCGAGCAGTACTTC; CDR3 protein: CASRRGLAGTEQYF
J gene: TRBJ2-1; D gene: NA; V gene: TRBV12-3/TRBV12-4; clone size: NA; CDR3 DNA: TGTGCCAGCACTTACGCTCTGGGGGCCAATGAGCAGTTCTTC; CDR3 protein: CASTYALGANEQFF
J gene: TRBJ1-2; D gene: NA; V gene: TRBV6-1; clone size: NA; CDR3 DNA: TGTGCCAGCAGTGAAGCGCAGGACCCCCTGGGTGGCTACACCTTC; CDR3 protein: CASSEAQDPLGGYTF
J gene: TRBJ1-2; D gene: TRBD1; V gene: TRBV25-1; clone size: few; CDR3 DNA: TGTGCCAGCAGAGGGGCTATGACAGGGTTTTACTATGGCTACACCTTC; CDR3 protein: CASRGAMTGFYYGYTF
J gene: TRBJ1-1; D gene: NA; V gene: TRBV5-1; clone size: many; CDR3 DNA: TGCGCCAGCAGCTTGGATCCCACCGGAACGATCGAAGCTTTCTTT; CDR3 protein: CASSLDPTGTIEAFF
J gene: TRBJ2-5; D gene: NA; V gene: TRBV6-6; clone size: few; CDR3 DNA: TGTGCCAGCAGATTGATGGACTCTCCCGAGACCCAGTACTTC; CDR3 protein: CASRLMDSPETQYF
J gene: TRBJ2-7; D gene: NA; V gene: TRBV5-1; clone size: many; CDR3 DNA: TGCGCCAGCAGCTTGGGACCTCCGAGCTCCTACGAGCAGTACTTC; CDR3 protein: CASSLGPPSSYEQYF
J gene: TRBJ1-3; D gene: TRBD1; V gene: TRBV12-3/TRBV12-4; clone size: many; CDR3 DNA: TGTGCCAGCACCCGGACAGGTTCTGGAAACACCATATATTTT; CDR3 protein: CASTRTGSGNTIYF
J gene: TRBJ1-1; D gene: NA; V gene: TRBV28; clone size: few; CDR3 DNA: TGTGCCAGCGGCCGGGAGCTGGGGGCTTTCTTT; CDR3 protein: CASGRELGAFF
J gene: TRBJ2-2; D gene: NA; V gene: TRBV18; clone size: NA; CDR3 DNA: TGTGCCAGCTCACCACCGAAGAACACGGGCACCGGGGAGCTGTTTTTT; CDR3 protein: CASSPPKNTGTGELFF
J gene: TRBJ2-5; D gene: NA; V gene: TRBV7-3; clone size: NA; CDR3 DNA: TGTGCCAGCAGCTTACGGTCGGGGCGCCAAGAGACCCAGTACTTC; CDR3 protein: CASSLRSGRQETQYF
J gene: TRBJ2-7; D gene: TRBD1; V gene: TRBV4-3; clone size: many; CDR3 DNA: TGCGCCAGCAGCCGGGACAGGGATTACGAGCAGTACTTC; CDR3 protein: CASSRDRDYEQYF